Listed below are T cell receptor beta chains from one sample, sequenced in a study of Ad26.COV2.S vaccination and SARS-CoV-2 variants. The method was immunoSEQ multiplex PCR; TCRdb's version includes in-frame clones alone and lacks a portion of them. The table shows about 280,000 clones, with approximately 87% occurring only once. This sample comprised peripheral blood, obtained in a trial of Ad26.COV2.S vaccine versus placebo. The receptors originated from a person aged 18-65 years who received the Ad26.COV2.S COVID-19 vaccine or a placebo. The CDR3 runs from the conserved cysteine through the conserved F or W. D genes are given only for firm matches. Expanded clones get a size class; other rows say once, few or many, or leave the size out.

TRBJ1-4,-,-,TRBV6-6,CASGVGEKLFF,TGTGCCAGCGGGGTGGGAGAAAAACTGTTTTTT
TRBJ1-3,-,TRBD1,TRBV9,CASSVEGAGGTIYF,TGTGCCAGCAGCGTCGAGGGGGCTGGTGGCACCATATATTTT
TRBJ1-2,few,TRBD1,TRBV2,CASRWDSGYGYTF,TGTGCCAGCCGCTGGGACAGCGGATATGGCTACACCTTC
TRBJ1-6,-,TRBD1,TRBV11-2,CASSPNRDRPPLHF,TGTGCCAGCAGCCCCAACCGGGACAGGCCGCCCCTCCACTTT
TRBJ2-3,once,TRBD2,TRBV7-2,CASPLLSGSQTDTQYF,TGTGCCAGCCCTCTCCTAAGCGGGAGCCAAACAGATACGCAGTATTTT
TRBJ2-7,-,TRBD1,TRBV19,CARKGQDDYEQYF,TGTGCCAGGAAGGGACAGGATGACTACGAGCAGTACTTC
TRBJ2-3,-,-,TRBV7-3,CASSPNSSPTDTQYF,TGTGCCAGCAGCCCAAATTCTAGCCCCACAGATACGCAGTATTTT
TRBJ1-1,-,-,TRBV6-4,CASSDGGRGAFF,TGTGCCAGCAGTGACGGGGGGCGTGGGGCTTTCTTT
TRBJ1-5,-,-,TRBV4-2,CASSQDLEVFSNQPQHF,TGTGCCAGCAGCCAAGATTTGGAGGTCTTCAGCAATCAGCCCCAGCATTTT
TRBJ2-3,once,TRBD2,TRBV2,CASSVAGRTDTQYF,TGTGCCAGCAGTGTAGCGGGACGCACAGATACGCAGTATTTT
TRBJ2-1,-,TRBD2,TRBV19,CASRRLAGDEQFF,TGTGCCAGTAGGAGACTAGCGGGCGATGAGCAGTTCTTC
TRBJ2-3,-,TRBD1,TRBV5-5,CASTLFLDRSTDTQYF,TGTGCCAGCACCCTATTCTTGGACAGGAGCACAGATACGCAGTATTTT
TRBJ2-7,once,TRBD2,TRBV3-1/TRBV3-2,CASSQTSGSLYEQYF,TGTGCCAGCAGCCAGACTAGCGGGAGTCTCTACGAGCAGTACTTC
TRBJ2-6,-,TRBD1,TRBV4-1,CASSQGMRGPGANVLTF,TGCGCCAGCAGCCAAGGGATGAGGGGGCCAGGGGCCAACGTCCTGACTTTC
TRBJ2-2,-,-,TRBV6-5,CASSYMGAGELFF,TGTGCCAGCAGTTACATGGGGGCCGGGGAGCTGTTTTTT
TRBJ2-1,-,TRBD1,TRBV7-9,CASSPLDPGQGYNEQFF,TGTGCCAGCAGCCCTTTAGACCCGGGACAGGGATACAATGAGCAGTTCTTC
TRBJ2-2,-,-,TRBV4-1,CASSQGHRGGTGELFF,TGCGCCAGCAGCCAAGGCCACAGGGGAGGCACCGGGGAGCTGTTTTTT
TRBJ1-6,-,-,TRBV6-1,CASSDYRAISPLHF,TGTGCCAGCAGTGATTATAGAGCGATTTCACCCCTCCACTTT
TRBJ1-2,-,-,TRBV7-8,CASMAGASEGYTF,TGTGCCAGCATGGCAGGGGCGAGTGAGGGCTACACCTTC
TRBJ2-7,-,-,TRBV7-2,CASSWPGTPSYEQYF,TGTGCCAGCAGCTGGCCCGGGACACCATCCTACGAGCAGTACTTC
TRBJ1-3,-,-,TRBV7-8,CASSFGGQGGNTIYF,TGTGCCAGCAGCTTTGGGGGGCAGGGGGGAAACACCATATATTTT
TRBJ2-7,-,-,TRBV2,CASTGEGAEQYF,TGTGCCAGCACCGGAGAAGGGGCCGAGCAGTACTTC
TRBJ1-5,-,-,TRBV2,CASSQGLNQPQHF,TGTGCCAGCAGCCAGGGGCTCAATCAGCCCCAGCATTTT
TRBJ1-2,-,-,TRBV6-5,CASLRSTRGGSGYTF,TGTGCCAGCCTACGTAGTACTCGGGGTGGGTCTGGCTACACCTTC
TRBJ1-1,-,TRBD1,TRBV2,CASSEHRGGTEAFF,TGTGCCAGCAGTGAACACAGGGGGGGTACTGAAGCTTTCTTT
TRBJ1-5,-,TRBD1,TRBV24-1,CATSDFSQTRPDRGGFQPQHF,TGTGCCACCAGTGATTTTTCCCAAACCCGCCCGGACAGGGGAGGATTTCAGCCCCAGCATTTT
TRBJ2-5,once,-,TRBV3-1/TRBV3-2,CASSPWTKETQYF,TGTGCCAGCAGCCCTTGGACTAAAGAGACCCAGTACTTC
TRBJ1-2,-,TRBD1,TRBV6-1,CASSGRGETGARGGYTF,TGTGCCAGCAGTGGGAGGGGGGAGACAGGGGCCAGGGGTGGCTACACCTTC
TRBJ1-2,-,TRBD1,TRBV5-5,CASSLDIGQANYGYTF,TGTGCCAGCAGTCTGGATATAGGACAGGCTAACTATGGCTACACCTTC
TRBJ2-7,once,TRBD1,TRBV4-3,CASSRNTDRASSYEQYF,TGCGCCAGCAGCCGCAATACGGACAGGGCGAGCTCCTACGAGCAGTACTTC
TRBJ2-2,-,-,TRBV5-1,CASSLLTDSRVTGELFF,TGCGCCAGCAGCTTGCTCACGGACAGTCGGGTCACCGGGGAGCTGTTTTTT
TRBJ1-1,-,-,TRBV28,CASSFPGFTEAFF,TGTGCCAGCAGTTTTCCGGGGTTCACTGAAGCTTTCTTT
TRBJ2-7,-,-,TRBV19,CASSIIGGSSEQYF,TGTGCCAGTAGTATAATCGGGGGTAGCAGCGAGCAGTACTTC
TRBJ2-7,-,-,TRBV5-4,CASSLGGGGGMYEQYF,TGTGCCAGCAGCTTGGGGGGCGGAGGGGGGATGTACGAGCAGTACTTC
TRBJ2-1,-,TRBD1,TRBV20-1,CSASGTGNNEQFF,TGCAGTGCTAGTGGGACAGGGAACAATGAGCAGTTCTTC
TRBJ1-2,-,-,TRBV6-5,CASSYSHPQNYGYTF,TGTGCCAGCAGTTACTCGCATCCCCAGAACTATGGCTACACCTTC
TRBJ1-2,once,-,TRBV7-2,CASSLAGQGQNYGYTF,TGTGCCAGCAGCTTAGCGGGGCAGGGGCAAAACTATGGCTACACCTTC
TRBJ1-2,-,-,TRBV27,CASSPGDAYGYTF,TGTGCCAGCAGCCCAGGGGACGCCTATGGCTACACCTTC
TRBJ1-5,-,-,TRBV27,CASSFYENQPQHF,TGTGCCAGCAGTTTTTATGAAAATCAGCCCCAGCATTTT
TRBJ1-2,-,-,TRBV10-1,CASIAGEDGYTF,TGCGCCAGCATAGCAGGGGAAGATGGCTACACCTTC